The clone carrying this TCR beta chain has more than one count but fewer than ten. Its matching antigen is unknown. The record originates from a study of post-analysis software for immune sequencing data. General study points: With TRBV5-6, TRBV5-1 and TRBV20-1 included, about five TRBV segments were more frequent in patients than in controls.

Tagging with unique molecular identifiers was a feature of the TCR beta cDNA libraries. TCRdb processed the PCR reads anew with MiXCR; each CDR3 protein has one entry. The sample has hundreds of thousands of distinct CDR3 sequences, about 50% seen once. The CDR3 has 14 residues. The germline CDR1 and CDR2 sequences are SGHAT and FQNNGV. V was clipped by 0 bases and J by 7 bases, with 10 bases between them. This TCR derives from a girl aged 5-17 years with multiple sclerosis. The chain joins TRBV11-2 to TRBJ2-1; D not resolved. The specimen sequenced was blood. The CDR3 spells CASSLDPAKNEQFF. The CDR3 DNA reads TGTGCCAGCAGCTTAGATCCGGCCAAGAATGAGCAGTTCTTC.